Given below is one T cell receptor (beta chain) in context. The authors' processing: Amplification with reference gene primers provided the estimates of nucleated cell counts. Using immunoSEQ multiplex PCR, the repertoire was profiled, and TCRdb retains in-frame clones only, with some absent. D and trimming come from the DNA, and the V and J calls and clone size come from that table. The sample shows around 180,000 clones, roughly four fifths of them seen only once. This record comes from a study of blood T cell repertoires in COVID-19. At the level of the study: The cDNA or gDNA used as material had been derived from T cells, B-cell-depleted T cells, or PBMCs.

CDR1 and CDR2 (germline): LNHDA, SQIVND (reference sequence). The CDR3 runs 15 residues. V dropped 1 base and J dropped 7 bases, with 14 bases sitting between them. This TCR derives from a man aged 45-65 years who had recovered from COVID-19. Sequences were obtained from PBMCs or T cells enriched from blood (not recorded which). This sequence joins TRBV19 and TRBJ2-1, with D perhaps TRBD2 (5 bases). The CDR3 nucleotides are TGTGCCAGTAGTATAGCGAGCGGACGATGGAATGAGCAGTTCTTC. This sequence encodes CASSIASGRWNEQFF.